This record covers a single TCR beta chain. Its target is unknown. Treatment here: oral pan-JAK inhibitor, 5-10 mg twice daily. Looked up from germline, CDR1 is GTSNPN and CDR2 is SVGIG (reference sequence). The CDR3 sequence is 13 residues long. The V end was cut by 4 bases, the J end by 0 bases, with 6 bases between. The record originates from a study of CD8+ T cells in alopecia areata. Study information: In an open-label trial, patients got 5 to 10 mg tofacitinib twice daily. Study findings and constraints: One nonresponder makes the tie between baseline CD8+ expansion and response uncertain. Amid tofacitinib therapy, many expanded lesional clones stayed present in scalp and blood. Normal skin contains resident alphabeta T cells, and these are also sequenced in scalp samples.

RNA, once extracted, was reverse transcribed into cDNA for use as the sequencing template. The data were produced by immunoSEQ multiplex PCR, yet TCRdb's version contains in-frame clones alone and is incomplete. The repertoire includes approximately 200,000 clones, 58% of them detected once, and 4.5% to 6% sits in the top ten. This material consisted of CD4+ T cells sorted from blood, taken at week 24, from a patient treated with tofacitinib. The chain couples TRBV30 to TRBJ2-2; D gene unclear. The receptor's source is a human donor with alopecia areata. CDR3 region: CAWTRSNTGELFF. The CDR3 DNA is TGTGCCTGGACCCGATCGAACACCGGGGAGCTGTTTTTT.